This T cell receptor beta chain was found in a study of PD-L1 blockade in urothelial cancer. In the study overall: At 3 weeks after treatment start (second dose) and again at 6 weeks, blood was analyzed.

As to time point: pretreatment peripheral blood. The method was immunoSEQ multiplex PCR; TCRdb's version includes in-frame clones alone and lacks a portion of them. The sample includes more than 55,000 clones, roughly 76% of them seen just once. The table lists this clone with a few counts. Trimming took 3 bases from V and 4 from J; bases not matched to a gene: 7. There are 16 residues in the CDR3. Germline CDR1 reads SGHNT; CDR2 reads YENEEA. The receptor was derived from a man between 65 and 85 years old with urothelial cancer. The chain uses TRBV11-3 and TRBJ2-2; 8 bases map to TRBD2. Sequencing used PBMCs, obtained around atezolizumab (anti-PD-L1) treatment. In DNA, the CDR3 is TGTGCCAGCAGCTTGACGGGGGGGCCGTCCACCGGGGAGCTGTTTTTT. Its protein product is CASSLTGGPSTGELFF.